This passage covers 29 T cell receptor beta chains from one sample sequenced in a study of CD8+ T cells in alopecia areata. Extraction and reverse transcription of RNA yielded cDNA as the sequencing template. Sequencing used immunoSEQ multiplex PCR; TCRdb keeps in-frame clones, though not all of them. The sample holds 100,000 to 130,000 clones, approximately 59% seen once. The sequenced sample was CD8+ T cells sorted from blood. Every receptor here comes from a human donor in good health.

This clone was picked up a small number of times. This chain uses TRBV29-1 with TRBJ2-1; 10 positions agree with TRBD1. Germline V lookup: CDR1 SQVTM, CDR2 ANQGSEA. J lost 4 bases, V lost 6 bases, and 6 bases had no gene match. CDR3 length: 14 residues. CDR3: CSVARTGGYNEQFF. CDR3 bases: TGCAGCGTAGCCCGGACAGGGGGTTACAATGAGCAGTTCTTC.

This clone has just one count. V is TRBV7-6 and J is TRBJ1-1; D is uncertain. CDR3 size: 13 residues. The ends were cut back, 5 bases at V and 1 base at J, with 8 bases in the middle. Germline CDR1 SGHVS, CDR2 FNYEAQ. Written as DNA, the CDR3 is TGTGCCAGCAGCCCGAAGGAGAACACTGAAGCTTTCTTT. Encoded protein: CASSPKENTEAFF. Full variable domain (rest looked up from reference TRBV7-6 and TRBJ1-1): GAGVSQSPRYKVTKRGQDVALRCDPISGHVSLYWYRQALGQGPEFLTYFNYEAQQDKSGLPNDRFSAERPEGSISTLTIQRTEQRDSAMYRCASSPKENTEAFFGQGTRLTVV.

V is TRBV7-9 and J is TRBJ1-1; 7 positions agree with TRBD1. V trimming: 1 base; J trimming: 0 bases; junction bases outside the gene matches: 8. Looked up from germline, CDR1 is SEHNR and CDR2 is FQNEAQ (reference sequence). This CDR3 region has 17 residues. The CDR3 DNA sequence: TGTGCCAGCAGCTTAGGTTGGCCAGGGGGGATGAACACTGAAGCTTTCTTT. It encodes CASSLGWPGGMNTEAFF.

The chain combines TRBV7-9 with TRBJ2-3; the D gene is possibly TRBD2 (6 bases). This CDR3 spans 15 amino acids. Germline CDR1 reads SEHNR; CDR2 reads FQNEAQ (reference sequence). The V end lost 5 bases, the J end lost 0 bases, and 12 bases lay between the germline ends. CDR3 region: CASSPSGGSTDTQYF. As DNA, the CDR3 is TGTGCCAGCAGCCCGTCCGGGGGTAGCACAGATACGCAGTATTTT.

The rearrangement links TRBV7-9 to TRBJ1-2, with 7 positions matching TRBD1. V lost 5 bases to trimming and J lost 5 bases; unmatched junction nucleotides: 8. In germline, CDR1 is SEHNR, CDR2 FQNEAQ (reference sequence). CDR3 length: 14 amino acids. CDR3 amino acids: CASSLHDREYGYTF. The CDR3, as DNA: TGTGCCAGCAGCCTGCATGACAGGGAGTATGGCTACACCTTC. Full variable domain (missing parts from reference TRBV7-9 and TRBJ1-2): DTGVSQNPRHKITKRGQNVTFRCDPISEHNRLYWYRQTLGQGPEFLTYFQNEAQLEKSRLLSDRFSAERPKGSFSTLEIQRTEQGDSAMYLCASSLHDREYGYTFGSGTRLTVV.

V and J are TRBV6-4 and TRBJ2-3, with a tentative D call TRBD2 (6 bases). V lost 6 bases and J lost 0, with 10 bases in between. The germline CDR1 and CDR2 sequences are MRHNA and SNTAGT. The CDR3 is 14 residues long. CDR3 region: CASSGGLSTDTQYF. The CDR3 DNA reads TGTGCCAGCAGCGGAGGACTAAGCACAGATACGCAGTATTTT.

This clone was observed at least ten times. This sequence joins TRBV5-6 and TRBJ2-7; D gene ambiguous. The V gene's germline CDR1 is SGHDT and CDR2 YYEEEE. The CDR3 runs 12 residues. Trimming stripped 3 bases from V and 7 bases from J, with 11 bases between. Here the CDR3 DNA reads TGTGCCAGCAGCTCCCCTGCCCTGGAGCAGTACTTC. This codes for CASSSPALEQYF. Variable domain in full (rest from reference TRBV5-6 and TRBJ2-7): DAGVTQSPTHLIKTRGQQVTLRCSPKSGHDTVSWYQQALGQGPQFIFQYYEEEERQRGNFPDRFSGHQFPNYSSELNVNALLLGDSALYLCASSSPALEQYFGPGTRLTVT.

This clone was detected only a few times. Other DNA sequences within the sample encode an identical CDR3. The V gene is TRBV5-6, the J gene TRBJ1-5; D is possibly TRBD1 (5 bases). Germline V gene data show CDR1 as SGHDT and CDR2 as YYEEEE. Trimming removed 0 bases from V and 1 base from J, with 8 bases in between. CDR3 size: 15 residues. CDR3 amino acids: CASSLGQGSNQPQHF. CDR3 DNA: TGTGCCAGCAGCTTGGGGCAGGGCAGCAATCAGCCCCAGCATTTT.

CDR3 amino acids: CASSEPTGTGIGPNTEAFF. DNA for the CDR3: TGTGCCAGCAGCGAACCCACCGGGACAGGGATTGGCCCGAACACTGAAGCTTTCTTT. This chain uses TRBV7-9 with TRBJ1-1; 9 positions agree with TRBD1. Germline-derived CDR1 and CDR2 are SEHNR and FQNEAQ (reference sequence). CDR3 length equals 19 residues. After removal of 5 bases from V and 1 base from J, the junction contained 17 bases not matched to a gene. Drawing the rest from reference TRBV7-9 and TRBJ1-1, the complete variable domain is DTGVSQNPRHKITKRGQNVTFRCDPISEHNRLYWYRQTLGQGPEFLTYFQNEAQLEKSRLLSDRFSAERPKGSFSTLEIQRTEQGDSAMYLCASSEPTGTGIGPNTEAFFGQGTRLTVV.

This clone came up a few times. The chain joins TRBV7-6 to TRBJ2-1; possibly TRBD2 for D (5 bases). Germline loops: CDR1 SGHVS, CDR2 FNYEAQ. Trimming took 1 base from V and 7 from J, leaving 17 bases between them. The CDR3 extends over 16 amino acids. Written as DNA, the CDR3 is TGTGCCAGCAGCTTAGTATATGGTTCGGGGATGAATGAGCAGTTCTTC. Amino acids: CASSLVYGSGMNEQFF.

The chain combines TRBV13 with TRBJ2-1; TRBD2 matches 13 bases. The CDR3 is made up of 16 amino acids. Germline lookup yields CDR1 PRHDT and CDR2 FYEKMQ (reference sequence). Trimming took 5 bases from V and 8 from J; bases not matched to a gene: 9. This CDR3 reads CASSPQLAGGRDEQFF. CDR3 bases: TGTGCCAGCAGCCCGCAACTAGCGGGGGGGCGGGATGAGCAGTTCTTC.

The chain recombines TRBV4-1 with TRBJ2-5, with D possibly matching TRBD2 (5 bases). The CDR3 has 16 residues. V was pared by 0 bases and J by 4 bases, with 15 bases between. Germline V gene data show CDR1 as MGHRA and CDR2 as YSYEKL. The CDR3 nucleotides are TGCGCCAGCAGCCAAGAATCTAGGACTTTTACAGAGACCCAGTACTTC. Translation gives CASSQESRTFTETQYF.

The V and J genes are TRBV6-5 and TRBJ2-7; 7 nucleotides line up with TRBD2. Germline CDR1 reads MNHEY; CDR2 reads SVGAGI. V lost 0 bases and J lost 7; bases outside the gene matches: 6. The CDR3 totals 14 residues. The CDR3 DNA follows: TGTGCCAGCAGTTACTCCACTAGCGCGCGAGAGCAGTACTTC. Translation gives CASSYSTSAREQYF.

This clone occurred once. The chain combines TRBV28 with TRBJ2-1, with TRBD2 matching over 15 bases. This CDR3 is 17 amino acids long. Germline-derived CDR1 and CDR2 are MDHEN and SYDVKM. The junction had 10 bases not matched to a gene; V was cut back by 5 bases and J by 8 bases. Here the CDR3 DNA reads TGTGCCAGCAGTCATGAACGGACTAGCGGGGGGGCCGATGAGCAGTTCTTC. It encodes CASSHERTSGGADEQFF.

CDR3 amino acids: CASSLAFSGAPQHF. The CDR3 nucleotides are TGCGCCAGCAGCCTAGCCTTTTCTGGAGCGCCCCAGCATTTT. This chain links TRBV4-1 with TRBJ1-5, with D hard to call. Germline V gene lookup returns CDR1 MGHRA and CDR2 YSYEKL. This CDR3 is built from 14 residues. V was trimmed by 4 bases and J by 9 bases, leaving 16 bases between them.

The DNA for the CDR3 is TGCAGCGTCCGCACAGATACGCAGTATTTT. Protein: CSVRTDTQYF. V usage is TRBV29-1 and J usage is TRBJ2-3; D is unresolved. The CDR3 contains 10 residues. Trimming shortened V by 6 bases and J by 1 base, and 2 bases separated the two germline ends. Germline V lookup: CDR1 SQVTM, CDR2 ANQGSEA.

This chain connects TRBV2 to TRBJ2-2; 7 bases fit TRBD1. V lost 8 bases, J lost 5 bases, and 8 bases stayed unmatched. Per germline, CDR1 SNHLY and CDR2 FYNNEI. CDR3 size: 14 residues. The CDR3 loop is CASDRDSKTGELFF. The CDR3 region has the DNA TGTGCCAGCGACCGGGACAGTAAGACCGGGGAGCTGTTTTTT.

This rearrangement joins TRBV28 to TRBJ2-7; D is uncertain. This CDR3 is 14 amino acids long. Germline V gene sequence: CDR1 MDHEN, CDR2 SYDVKM. Trimming removed 7 bases from V and 1 base from J, with 14 bases in between. The chain's CDR3 is CASTQRPRSYEQYF. The DNA for the CDR3 is TGTGCCAGCACCCAACGGCCTCGGTCCTACGAGCAGTACTTC.

The genes are TRBV7-2 and TRBJ1-6; D remains ambiguous. The CDR3 is made up of 16 amino acids. V was clipped by 0 bases and J by 6 bases, with 12 bases between them. Germline V CDR1 and CDR2: SGHTA, FQGNSA. The CDR3 DNA reads TGTGCCAGCAGCTTAGCTGTGCAGCCACCTAATTCACCCCTCCACTTT. Encoded protein: CASSLAVQPPNSPLHF.

Only a few counts were recorded for this clone. The V gene is TRBV5-6, the J gene TRBJ2-7, with D possibly called TRBD1 or TRBD2 (5 bases each). The CDR3 sequence is 16 residues long. From germline, CDR1 is SGHDT and CDR2 YYEEEE. V gave up 1 base and J gave up 7 bases, with 21 bases separating them. CDR3 in amino acids: CASSLFAWDPRREQYF. The CDR3 region has the DNA TGTGCCAGCAGCTTGTTCGCATGGGACCCACGCAGGGAGCAGTACTTC.

V usage is TRBV29-1 and J usage is TRBJ2-7; weak D call: TRBD1 (5 bases). This CDR3 comprises 14 residues. Germline CDR1 and CDR2: SQVTM and ANQGSEA. The germline V and J ends were trimmed by 3 bases and 1 base, with 13 bases remaining between them. The CDR3 protein is CSVEGPGSSYEQYF. CDR3 nucleotides: TGCAGCGTTGAGGGGCCAGGGTCTTCCTACGAGCAGTACTTC.

This chain uses TRBV29-1 with TRBJ2-2; D is ambiguous. Per germline, CDR1 SQVTM and CDR2 ANQGSEA. The length of the CDR3 is 11 residues. Deletions cut 5 bases from V and 6 bases from J, with 7 bases between. Here the CDR3 DNA reads TGCAGCGTTTTTCAGGCCGGGGAGCTGTTTTTT. Protein sequence: CSVFQAGELFF.

The gene calls are TRBV27 and TRBJ1-3; D might be TRBD1 (5 bases). V lost 8 bases to trimming and J lost 5 bases, with 10 bases between them. Germline CDR1 MNHEY, CDR2 SMNVEV (reference sequence). The CDR3 runs to 12 residues. The CDR3 nucleotides read TGTGCCAGCCCGCGGGGCCGAAACACCATATATTTT. Its protein is CASPRGRNTIYF.

This clone was seen a handful of times. This chain uses TRBV19 with TRBJ2-7; D tentatively reads TRBD1 or TRBD2 (5 bases each). V lost 8 bases and J lost 6, with 14 bases in between. Germline V lookup: CDR1 LNHDA, CDR2 SQIVND (reference sequence). The CDR3 totals 12 residues. In DNA form, the CDR3 reads TGTGCCAGTTCCTTCCCAGGGAGCGAGCAGTACTTC. Protein product: CASSFPGSEQYF.

This clone occurred a few times. V gene TRBV20-1 combines with J gene TRBJ2-1; no clear D. This CDR3 contains 11 residues. Germline lookup yields CDR1 DFQATT and CDR2 SNEGSKA (reference sequence). Trimming shortened V by 6 bases and J by 9 bases, and 12 bases separated the two germline ends. DNA of the CDR3: TGCAGTGCCCCCTCGGGCGGTGAGCAGTTCTTC. Residues: CSAPSGGEQFF.

This clone was recorded only once. Other DNA variants within this sample encode the same CDR3. The chain joins TRBV13 to TRBJ2-7; unclear D gene. The CDR3 totals 13 residues. Germline-derived CDR1 and CDR2 are PRHDT and FYEKMQ (reference sequence). Trimming pared 0 bases from V and 4 bases from J, leaving 7 bases between. The CDR3 protein is CASSLGRTYEQYF. The CDR3 coding sequence is TGTGCCAGCAGCTTAGGCCGTACTTACGAGCAGTACTTC.

In this sample, this clone turned up once. The chain links TRBV28 to TRBJ2-1; the match to TRBD1 covers 9 bases. CDR3 length: 15 residues. V shed 4 bases, J shed 10 bases, and the junction held 11 bases outside the gene matches. CDR1 is MDHEN, CDR2 SYDVKM, per germline. CDR3: CASSSGTGIRGEQFF. The CDR3 nucleotides read TGTGCCAGCAGTTCCGGGACAGGGATTCGGGGAGAGCAGTTCTTC.

This clone was counted only a few times. The V call is TRBV9, the J call TRBJ1-1; possible D gene TRBD1, 5 bases. Trimming took 0 bases from V and 8 from J, leaving 14 bases between them. Looked up from germline, CDR1 is SGDLS and CDR2 is YYNGEE. The CDR3 has 14 amino acids. For the CDR3, the DNA is TGTGCCAGCAGCGTAGACTCAGGGCCCACCGAAGCTTTCTTT. Translating it yields CASSVDSGPTEAFF.

The chain uses TRBV2 and TRBJ2-7; D call uncertain. Trimming pared 3 bases from V and 5 bases from J, leaving 17 bases between. CDR1 SNHLY and CDR2 FYNNEI come from the germline V gene. This CDR3 is 15 amino acids long. The chain's CDR3 is CASSDSAGSRHEQYF. The CDR3 DNA follows: TGTGCCAGCAGTGACTCGGCAGGATCACGTCACGAGCAGTACTTC.